Each of the 22 T cell receptor beta chains below was sequenced from the same sample in a study of blood T cells in healthy people across ages. Combining a sample-barcoded 5' primer with a J-beta primer mix, a second PCR ran for roughly 7 to 12 cycles. A single record per CDR3 protein comes from TCRdb applying MiXCR to the 5' RACE reads. The sample has about 640,000 distinct CDR3 sequences, under 70% seen once. The sample was blood. The receptors shown here come from a man in his sixties in good health.

The chain has TRBV20-1 and TRBJ2-1, with 13 bases matching TRBD2. After removal of 3 bases from V and 0 bases from J, the junction contained 5 bases not matched to a gene. CDR3 size: 17 residues. CDR1 DFQATT and CDR2 SNEGSKA come from the germline V gene (reference sequence). The chain's CDR3 is CSARGGLAGSSYNEQFF. Here the CDR3 DNA reads TGCAGTGCTAGGGGGGGACTAGCGGGGAGCTCCTACAATGAGCAGTTCTTC.

This clonotype was recorded a few times. V is TRBV5-1 and J is TRBJ2-6, with no clear D. Between the trimmed V and J ends, which lost 5 bases and 0 bases, there was a span of 15 bases. CDR3 length: 17 amino acids. The germline CDR1 and CDR2 sequences are SGHRS and YFSETQ. The CDR3 loop is CASRYDWVSSGANVLTF. In DNA form, the CDR3 reads TGCGCCAGCAGATATGACTGGGTGTCCTCTGGGGCCAACGTCCTGACTTTC.

V and J are TRBV9 and TRBJ2-5; D gene uncertain. The CDR3 is 14 amino acids. The V gene lost 0 bases and the J gene lost 5 bases, with 11 bases spanning the gap. CDR1 is SGDLS, CDR2 YYNGEE, per germline. CDR3 nucleotide sequence: TGTGCCAGCAGCGTAGCGGGCTCTCGGGAGACCCAGTACTTC. As protein: CASSVAGSRETQYF.

This clonotype was counted a few times. This chain uses TRBV28 with TRBJ2-4; D may be TRBD1 or TRBD2 (6 bases each). CDR3 length equals 13 residues. V was shortened by 7 bases and J by 2 bases, with 9 bases between the two germline ends. Looked up from germline, CDR1 is MDHEN and CDR2 is SYDVKM. CDR3 DNA: TGTGCCAGCACGGGGGCCACCAAAAACATTCAGTACTTC. This translates into CASTGATKNIQYF. The full variable domain, completed using reference TRBV28 and TRBJ2-4, is DVKVTQSSRYLVKRTGEKVFLECVQDMDHENMFWYRQDPGLGLRLIYFSYDVKMKEKGDIPEGYSVSREKKERFSLILESASTNQTSMYLCASTGATKNIQYFGAGTRLSVL.

This clonotype was detected once. V is TRBV5-1 and J is TRBJ1-4; D is unresolved. This CDR3 has 14 amino acids. Germline CDR1 reads SGHRS; CDR2 reads YFSETQ. V lost 0 bases and J lost 8, with 11 bases in between. CDR3 sequence (DNA): TGCGCCAGCAGCTTGGGGGTAGAGAGCGAAAAACTGTTTTTT. It is translated as CASSLGVESEKLFF.

This clonotype has only a few counts. The CDR3 is CSARDDRPSTDTQYF. The CDR3 nucleotides read TGCAGTGCTAGAGACGACAGGCCTAGCACAGATACGCAGTATTTT. The V and J genes are TRBV20-1 and TRBJ2-3, with D perhaps matching TRBD1 (6 bases). The CDR3 spans 15 residues. CDR1 and CDR2 from the germline V gene are DFQATT and SNEGSKA (reference sequence). V shed 0 bases and J shed 0 bases, with 10 bases lying between them.

This clonotype has more than one count but fewer than ten. The rearrangement links TRBV7-2 to TRBJ2-7; no clear D gene. Germline values: CDR1 SGHTA, CDR2 FQGNSA. CDR3 length: 14 residues. V lost 3 bases and J 3 bases, leaving 12 bases between the germline ends. CDR3 bases: TGTGCCAGCAGCTTTGGCCAGCAGTTCTACGAGCAGTACTTC. Its translation is CASSFGQQFYEQYF.

The V gene is TRBV3-1, the J gene TRBJ2-4; D uncertain. Germline V gene sequence: CDR1 LGHDT, CDR2 YNNKEL (reference sequence). The CDR3 is made up of 15 amino acids. V dropped 5 bases and J dropped 1 base, with 12 bases sitting between them. The CDR3 protein is CASSALGWAKNIQYF. In DNA form, the CDR3 reads TGTGCCAGCAGCGCTCTTGGTTGGGCCAAAAACATTCAGTACTTC.

The V call is TRBV12-3 or TRBV12-4, the J call TRBJ2-5; 9 bases line up with TRBD2. This CDR3 region has 14 residues. V was clipped by 9 bases and J by 11 bases; unmatched bases: 16. CDR3 sequence (DNA): TGTGCCAGTATACTAGCGGGCAGTAACAATGAGCAGTACTTC. It is translated as CASILAGSNNEQYF.

The V and J genes are TRBV12-5 and TRBJ2-7, with D tentatively TRBD1 (5 bases). Germline assignment: CDR1 LGHNT and CDR2 FRNRAP. This CDR3 region has 14 residues. Trimming took off 1 base at V and 3 bases at J, with 10 bases between the two ends. The CDR3, as DNA: TGTGCTAGTGGTTTGGGTCGACAGAACTACGAGCAGTACTTC. Encoded protein: CASGLGRQNYEQYF.

This clonotype was observed a single time. The CDR3 DNA is TGTGCCAGCAACCTAGGACTAGCGGGGGACACAGATACGCAGTATTTT. Translated: CASNLGLAGDTDTQYF. This chain uses TRBV2 with TRBJ2-3; TRBD2 agrees at 13 bases. Per germline, CDR1 SNHLY and CDR2 FYNNEI. The CDR3 is 16 residues long. V trimming: 7 bases; J trimming: 2 bases; junction bases outside the gene matches: 6.

V usage is TRBV6-5 and J usage is TRBJ2-3; 12 positions match TRBD2. Germline V gives CDR1 MNHEY, CDR2 SVGAGI. The CDR3 sequence is 16 residues long. V shed 11 bases, J shed 1 base, and the junction held 10 bases outside the gene matches. The CDR3 DNA follows: TGTGCCTCAAGGGCTAGCGGGGGGGGAGGCACAGATACGCAGTATTTT. It is translated as CASRASGGGGTDTQYF.

This clonotype was recorded a few times. The chain is built from TRBV5-1 and TRBJ2-4, with a weak D call TRBD2 (5 bases). This CDR3 spans 15 amino acids. V was pared by 3 bases and J by 13 bases, with 23 bases between. CDR1 is SGHRS and CDR2 is YFSETQ in the germline V gene. The CDR3 bases are TGCGCCAGCAGCTACGGCGAGGGAAGCTATGAGGCCCAGTACTTC. Protein: CASSYGEGSYEAQYF.

This rearrangement joins TRBV5-1 to TRBJ2-6; 12 positions agree with TRBD2. This CDR3 contains 19 residues. CDR1 and CDR2 (germline): SGHRS, YFSETQ. J gave up 2 bases and V 1 base, and 7 bases lay outside the gene matches. The DNA of the CDR3 is TGCGCCAGCAGCTTGACTAGCGGGGGGCCCTCGGCTGGGGCCAACGTCCTGACTTTC. This translates into CASSLTSGGPSAGANVLTF.

This chain links TRBV6-5 with TRBJ1-1; D gene uncertain. The ends were cut back, 8 bases at V and 4 bases at J, with 14 bases in the middle. Germline CDR1 is MNHEY and CDR2 is SVGAGI. CDR3 size: 13 residues. The CDR3 loop reads CASGELGSTEAFF. CDR3 nucleotide sequence: TGTGCCAGCGGGGAGTTAGGGAGCACTGAAGCTTTCTTT.

The gene calls are TRBV29-1 and TRBJ2-7; 7 bases match TRBD1. TRBJ2-1 matches the DNA end more closely, so the J call is doubtful. Looked up from germline, CDR1 is SQVTM and CDR2 is ANQGSEA. The CDR3 consists of 13 residues. The CDR3 here is CSVAPTGNYEQFF. The DNA for the CDR3 is TGCAGCGTCGCCCCGACAGGGAACTACGAGCAGTTCTTC.

This clonotype was seen a handful of times. This chain joins TRBV7-8 and TRBJ1-1, with 9 nucleotides matching TRBD1. The CDR3 is 15 residues long. CDR1 is SGHVS, CDR2 FQNEAQ, per germline. The V segment lost 5 bases and the J segment 1 base; nucleotides outside the gene matches: 5. CDR3 sequence: CASSAQGQGNTEAFF. The CDR3, as DNA: TGTGCCAGCAGCGCCCAGGGACAGGGGAACACTGAAGCTTTCTTT.

The chain carries TRBV14 and TRBJ2-7; 9 nucleotides match TRBD1. V was pared by 0 bases and J by 3 bases, with 6 bases of the junction left unmatched. This CDR3 has 16 residues. Per the germline V gene, CDR1 is SGHDN and CDR2 is FVKESK. The CDR3 reads CASSQEGGTGFYEQYF. In nucleotides, the CDR3 is TGTGCCAGCAGCCAAGAAGGGGGGACAGGGTTCTACGAGCAGTACTTC.

Turning to this clonotype: The junction does not match germline at one end; this may be a read error. This chain uses TRBV7-9 with TRBJ2-1, with a possible D match to TRBD1 (5 bases). Germline V gene data show CDR1 as SEHNR and CDR2 as FQNEAQ (reference sequence). The CDR3 has 13 residues. The CDR3 DNA reads TGCGCCAGCAGCTTGGACACCTACAATGAGCAGTTCTTC. Translation: CASSLDTYNEQFF.

The chain joins TRBV12-3 or TRBV12-4 to TRBJ2-3; maybe TRBD2 (5 bases). This CDR3 has 17 residues. Trimming cost V 4 bases and J 4 bases, with 21 bases left between them. CDR3 DNA sequence: TGTGCCAGCAGTTCCTCAAAGCGGAGAGCGAGCGCAGATACGCAGTATTTT. Translation: CASSSSKRRASADTQYF.

In regard to this clonotype: At one end, the junction sequence differs from germline, possibly due to a read error. The chain combines TRBV6-6 with TRBJ1-1; D unclear. The length of the CDR3 is 16 residues. The germline CDR1 and CDR2 sequences are MNHNY and SVGAGI (reference sequence). As DNA, the CDR3 is TGTACCAGCAGTTACTCGAGGAATATGATGAACACTGAAGCTTTCTTT. Amino acid sequence: CTSSYSRNMMNTEAFF.

V and J are TRBV4-2 and TRBJ1-5; 9 bases match TRBD1. Germline V gene data show CDR1 as LGHNA and CDR2 as YNFKEQ. Trimming removed 1 base from V and 0 bases from J; junction bases left unmatched: 4. The CDR3 loop spans 17 amino acids. The CDR3 DNA reads TGTGCCAGCAGCCAAGGGGGACAGGGTTATAGCAATCAGCCCCAGCATTTT. Translated, it gives CASSQGGQGYSNQPQHF.